A selection of T cell receptor beta chains follows, all from one sample in a study of tumor-infiltrating lymphocytes in primary liver carcinoma. A single record per CDR3 protein comes from TCRdb applying MiXCR to the multiplex PCR reads. The sample lists 310,000 or so distinct CDR3 sequences, about three fifths occurring once. The sample was peripheral blood. The receptors here all came from a woman aged 25 to 39 with primary liver carcinoma and hepatitis B virus infection. CDR3s include the opening cysteine and the closing phenylalanine or tryptophan. Fields, in order: CDR3 protein, CDR3 DNA, V gene, D gene, J gene, clone size. The D gene is left open where the match is weak. Not every row has a clone size; where given, it reads once, few, many or a size class.

CDR3: CASSVGGGVADMQYF
DNA: TGTGCCAGCAGCGTGGGCGGGGGGGTGGCAGATATGCAGTATTTT
V: TRBV9
D: TRBD2
J: TRBJ2-3
size: once

CDR3: CASNRGGGLSDNEQFF
DNA: TGCGCCAGCAACCGGGGTGGCGGGTTGAGCGACAATGAGCAGTTCTTC
V: TRBV5-1
D: -
J: TRBJ2-1
size: -

CDR3: CASSFLAGGNAGELFF
DNA: TGTGCCAGCAGCTTCCTAGCTGGGGGAAACGCCGGGGAGCTGTTTTTT
V: TRBV6-5
D: -
J: TRBJ2-2
size: -

CDR3: CASSTDQETQYF
DNA: TGTGCCAGCAGTACCGACCAAGAGACCCAGTACTTC
V: TRBV28
D: -
J: TRBJ2-5
size: few

CDR3: CASSEGSPTFEQYF
DNA: TGTGCCAGCAGTGAAGGGTCGCCTACCTTCGAGCAGTACTTC
V: TRBV6-1
D: -
J: TRBJ2-7
size: -

CDR3: CASSFLEQGNGETQYF
DNA: TGTGCCAGCAGCTTCCTCGAACAGGGTAATGGAGAGACCCAGTACTTC
V: TRBV5-4
D: -
J: TRBJ2-5
size: once

CDR3: CASYSSNYGYAF
DNA: TGTGCCAGCTACAGCTCTAACTATGGCTACGCCTTC
V: TRBV28
D: -
J: TRBJ1-2
size: -

CDR3: CSVDIQGGSSYNEQFF
DNA: TGCAGCGTTGACATACAGGGCGGGAGCTCCTACAATGAGCAGTTCTTC
V: TRBV29-1
D: -
J: TRBJ2-1
size: many

CDR3: CSSETSGSLNEQYF
DNA: TGCAGCTCAGAGACTAGCGGGAGTCTCAACGAGCAATACTTC
V: TRBV29-1
D: TRBD2
J: TRBJ2-7
size: -

CDR3: CAARTVSEANVLTF
DNA: TGTGCCGCCAGGACAGTCTCTGAGGCCAACGTCCTGACTTTC
V: TRBV28
D: -
J: TRBJ2-6
size: -

CDR3: CASSQDRLNTEAFF
DNA: TGCGCCAGCAGCCAAGATCGGTTGAACACTGAAGCTTTCTTT
V: TRBV4-3
D: -
J: TRBJ1-1
size: many

CDR3: CASASGDQPQHF
DNA: TGTGCTAGTGCCTCAGGGGATCAGCCCCAGCATTTT
V: TRBV12-5
D: -
J: TRBJ1-5
size: many

CDR3: CASRSGQGTPEAFF
DNA: TGTGCCAGTAGATCGGGACAGGGTACCCCTGAAGCTTTCTTT
V: TRBV28
D: TRBD1
J: TRBJ1-1
size: -

CDR3: CASGSVAETQYF
DNA: TGTGCTAGTGGTTCGGTCGCAGAGACCCAGTACTTC
V: TRBV12-5
D: -
J: TRBJ2-5
size: few

CDR3: CASKGLAGGRYEQYF
DNA: TGTGCCAGCAAGGGACTAGCGGGAGGAAGGTACGAGCAGTACTTC
V: TRBV6-2/TRBV6-3
D: TRBD2
J: TRBJ2-7
size: many

CDR3: CASGSHFSGANVLTF
DNA: TGTGCCAGCGGCAGTCACTTCTCTGGGGCCAACGTCCTGACTTTC
V: TRBV6-2/TRBV6-3
D: -
J: TRBJ2-6
size: few